What follows are 27 T cell receptor beta chains derived from one specimen sequenced in a study of T cell responses to AZD1222 COVID-19 vaccine. Method: immunoSEQ multiplex PCR; TCRdb's copy keeps in-frame clones and lacks some. Altogether under 150,000 clones are present, about 90% being singletons, with the ten largest covering about 9.4%. Source: peripheral blood, taken 28 days after the second AZD1222 dose. The origin of the receptors is an adult who received the AZD1222 COVID-19 vaccine.

This sequence joins TRBV23-1 and TRBJ2-5; tentatively, D is TRBD1 (6 bases). TRBV23-1 is an ORF, and what it does is uncertain. This CDR3 comprises 17 residues. V was shortened by 4 bases and J by 0 bases, with 18 bases between the two germline ends. The CDR3 nucleotides read TGCGCCAGCAGTCGCGGTAAGGGACAACTGTACCAAGAGACCCAGTACTTC. Amino acids: CASSRGKGQLYQETQYF.

The CDR3 sequence: CASSFYSNQPQHF. The CDR3 nucleotides are TGTGCCAGCAGCTTTTATAGCAATCAGCCCCAGCATTTT. This chain joins TRBV7-2 and TRBJ1-5; D gene uncertain. CDR1 SGHTA and CDR2 FQGNSA come from the germline V gene. V lost 3 bases to trimming and J lost 0 bases, with 3 bases between them. The CDR3 is made up of 13 amino acids.

This chain joins TRBV7-3 and TRBJ1-1; no firm D call. In germline, CDR1 is SGHTA, CDR2 FQGTGA. V was cut by 0 bases and J by 5 bases, with 7 bases left in between. The CDR3 contains 13 residues. The CDR3 DNA is TGTGCCAGCAGCTTAACTCTAAAAACTGAAGCTTTCTTT. Translation: CASSLTLKTEAFF.

The J gene is TRBJ2-3, the V gene TRBV7-9; 9 bases are shared with TRBD2. The CDR3 sequence is 14 residues long. Germline lookup yields CDR1 SEHNR and CDR2 FQNEAQ (reference sequence). The V segment lost 6 bases and the J segment 5 bases; nucleotides outside the gene matches: 6. The CDR3 nucleotides read TGTGCCAGCAGGCGGGAGGGGGGGAAAGATACGCAGTATTTT. Residues: CASRREGGKDTQYF.

V usage is TRBV28 and J usage is TRBJ1-3; 9 bases line up with TRBD1. The germline gives CDR1 MDHEN, CDR2 SYDVKM. V trimming: 5 bases; J trimming: 0 bases; junction bases outside the gene matches: 8. The CDR3 contains 17 residues. The chain's CDR3 is CASSLAGTGNSGNTIYF. In nucleotides, the CDR3 is TGTGCCAGCAGTCTGGCCGGGACAGGGAACTCTGGAAACACCATATATTTT.

This clone was seen just once. The gene calls are TRBV19 and TRBJ2-7; D gene unclear. V was cut by 6 bases and J by 3 bases, with 18 bases left in between. Germline V lookup: CDR1 LNHDA, CDR2 SQIVND (reference sequence). This CDR3 is built from 15 residues. CDR3 in amino acids: CASSFLLVGGYEQYF. The CDR3 coding sequence is TGTGCCAGTAGCTTCCTGTTGGTGGGCGGCTACGAGCAGTACTTC.

CDR3: CASSQPGPTEAFF. The CDR3 DNA reads as TGTGCCAGCAGCCAGCCAGGGCCCACTGAAGCTTTCTTT. The chain carries TRBV3-1 (or the pseudogene TRBV3-2) and TRBJ1-1, with D perhaps TRBD1 (5 bases). CDR1 is LGHDT and CDR2 is YNNKEL in the germline V gene (reference sequence). The V and J ends lost 3 bases and 4 bases respectively, with 9 bases between them. The CDR3 runs 13 residues.

The rearrangement uses TRBV24-1 and TRBJ2-1, with 7 bases fitting TRBD2. CDR1 and CDR2 from the germline V gene are KGHDR and SFDVKD. J gave up 0 bases and V 4 bases, and 2 bases lay outside the gene matches. The CDR3 is made up of 15 amino acids. This chain's CDR3 is CATSDLAVSYNEQFF. In nucleotides, the CDR3 is TGTGCCACCAGTGACCTAGCGGTCTCCTACAATGAGCAGTTCTTC.

This rearrangement joins TRBV2 to TRBJ1-2; the match to TRBD1 covers 8 bases. The CDR3 covers 13 residues. The V gene's germline CDR1 is SNHLY and CDR2 FYNNEI. V was clipped by 8 bases and J by 4 bases; unmatched bases: 6. CDR3 sequence: CASRDRIIYGYTF. In DNA form, the CDR3 reads TGTGCCAGCCGGGACAGGATAATCTATGGCTACACCTTC.

The genes are TRBV7-2 and TRBJ2-1, with D unresolved. Germline CDR1 reads SGHTA; CDR2 reads FQGNSA. Trimming took off 3 bases at V and 1 base at J, with 13 bases between the two ends. There are 16 residues in the CDR3. The CDR3 sequence: CASSLSISRSYNEQFF. The CDR3 nucleotides read TGTGCCAGCAGCTTGTCGATTAGCAGGTCCTACAATGAGCAGTTCTTC.

The chain joins TRBV28 to TRBJ1-1; no definite D call. CDR1 is MDHEN and CDR2 is SYDVKM in the germline V gene. The CDR3 is 13 residues long. V dropped 4 bases and J dropped 0 bases, with 6 bases sitting between them. As DNA, the CDR3 is TGTGCCAGCAGTTCTACACTGAACACTGAAGCTTTCTTT. It encodes CASSSTLNTEAFF.

This chain uses TRBV19 with TRBJ2-7; possibly TRBD1 for D (6 bases). The V end was cut by 5 bases, the J end by 2 bases, with 10 bases between. Germline loops: CDR1 LNHDA, CDR2 SQIVND (reference sequence). The CDR3 sequence is 13 residues long. This CDR3 is CASSLDSTYEQYF. Written as DNA, the CDR3 is TGTGCCAGTAGTTTGGACAGCACCTACGAGCAGTACTTC. Looking up the rest from reference TRBV19 and TRBJ2-7 gives the full variable domain: DGGITQSPKYLFRKEGQNVTLSCEQNLNHDAMYWYRQDPGQGLRLIYYSQIVNDFQKGDIAEGYSVSREKKESFPLTVTSAQKNPTAFYLCASSLDSTYEQYFGPGTRLTVT.

The rearrangement links TRBV6-5 to TRBJ1-5; D is unresolved. V was pared by 7 bases and J by 11 bases, with 15 bases between. The germline CDR1 and CDR2 sequences are MNHEY and SVGAGI. The CDR3 runs to 12 residues. For the CDR3, the DNA is TGTGCCAGCAAAGAGTCCTCCTTGGCCCAGCATTTT. It encodes CASKESSLAQHF.

J is TRBJ1-2 and V is TRBV30, with D tentatively TRBD1 (6 bases). CDR1 and CDR2 from the germline V gene are GTSNPN and SVGIG (reference sequence). The CDR3 loop spans 13 amino acids. V was shortened by 4 bases and J by 7 bases, with 16 bases between the two germline ends. The CDR3 region has the DNA TGTGCCTGGAAACAGGGTTGGGAAGGTGGCTACACCTTC. The encoded protein is CAWKQGWEGGYTF.

For the CDR3, the DNA is TGTGCCAGCAGTTCCCTCAGCGGGGGATACAATGAGCAGTTCTTC. Encoded protein: CASSSLSGGYNEQFF. This rearrangement joins TRBV6-2 or TRBV6-3 to TRBJ2-1; the match to TRBD2 covers 8 bases. The CDR3 covers 15 residues. J lost 4 bases, V lost 4 bases, and 6 bases had no gene match. Germline CDR1 and CDR2: MNHEY and SVGEGT.

The gene calls are TRBV5-8 and TRBJ1-1; TRBD1 is a possible D gene (6 bases). The length of the CDR3 is 13 residues. CDR1 is SGHTS and CDR2 is YDEGEE in the germline V gene. Trimming shortened V by 1 base and J by 4 bases, and 8 bases separated the two germline ends. CDR3 sequence: CASSLSGATEAFF. For the CDR3, the DNA is TGTGCCAGCAGCTTGTCAGGGGCCACTGAAGCTTTCTTT.

This rearrangement joins TRBV9 to TRBJ1-5; D is perhaps TRBD1 (5 bases). V lost 0 bases, J lost 3 bases, and 19 bases lay in between. CDR1 and CDR2 from the germline V gene are SGDLS and YYNGEE. The CDR3 contains 18 residues. In DNA, the CDR3 is TGTGCCAGCAGCGTAGACCCCTCGTTGGGGGAAAACAATCAGCCCCAGCATTTT. It specifies CASSVDPSLGENNQPQHF.

The chain joins TRBV6-5 to TRBJ1-1; 7 bases align to TRBD1. The CDR3 is 10 amino acids. The germline V gene has CDR1 MNHEY and CDR2 SVGAGI. V shed 10 bases and J 8 bases; nucleotides not matched to a gene: 4. The CDR3 sequence: CATMTGEAFF. The CDR3 nucleotides read TGTGCCACCATGACAGGGGAAGCTTTCTTT.

The rearrangement links TRBV4-1 to TRBJ1-6; TRBD1 is a possible D gene (5 bases). The germline V gene encodes CDR1 MGHRA and CDR2 YSYEKL. CDR3 length equals 19 residues. Between the trimmed V and J ends, which lost 2 bases and 0 bases, there was a span of 17 bases. Written as DNA, the CDR3 is TGCGCCAGCAGCCAATCCCTTCCGGGACGGAGCTCCTATAATTCACCCCTCCACTTT. Encoded protein: CASSQSLPGRSSYNSPLHF.

The V gene is TRBV3-1 (or the pseudogene TRBV3-2), the J gene TRBJ1-6; TRBD1 might be the D (6 bases). V lost 4 bases and J lost 10, with 20 bases in between. This CDR3 comprises 16 residues. The germline CDR1 and CDR2 sequences are LGHDT and YNNKEL (reference sequence). DNA for the CDR3: TGTGCCAGCAGCCGAGGGACATCCCTATCGGAATCACCCCTCCACTTT. It specifies CASSRGTSLSESPLHF.

V usage is TRBV27 and J usage is TRBJ1-5, with TRBD1 matching over 7 bases. CDR1 MNHEY and CDR2 SMNVEV come from the germline V gene (reference sequence). With 5 bases clipped from V and 2 bases from J, the junction kept 6 bases outside the gene matches. CDR3 length: 15 residues. The CDR3 is CASSPGTDGNQPQHF. The CDR3 coding sequence is TGTGCCAGCAGTCCCGGGACAGACGGCAATCAGCCCCAGCATTTT.

The count of this clone is one. The chain uses TRBV10-3 and TRBJ1-4; TRBD1 might be the D (5 bases). V lost 0 bases and J 6 bases, leaving 14 bases between the germline ends. Germline V CDR1 and CDR2: ENHRY, SYGVKD. The length of the CDR3 is 16 residues. The CDR3 sequence is CAISESPGTIHEKLFF. In nucleotides, the CDR3 is TGTGCCATCAGTGAGTCACCGGGGACCATTCATGAAAAACTGTTTTTT.

The V and J genes are TRBV25-1 and TRBJ2-7; no clear D gene. Germline CDR1 reads MGHDK; CDR2 reads SYGVNS. V lost 3 bases to trimming and J lost 6 bases, with 9 bases between them. The CDR3 loop spans 12 amino acids. CDR3 nucleotide sequence: TGTGCCAGCAGTGAGACCTGGGGCGAGCAGTACTTC. This gives the protein CASSETWGEQYF.

CDR3 loop: CASSEEVPWSNQPQHF. CDR3 nucleotides: TGTGCCAGCAGTGAGGAGGTCCCCTGGAGCAATCAGCCCCAGCATTTT. The rearrangement uses TRBV6-1 and TRBJ1-5; D is ambiguous. Germline V lookup: CDR1 MNHNS, CDR2 SASEGT. The CDR3 covers 16 residues. Trimming pared 3 bases from V and 1 base from J, leaving 13 bases between.

The chain joins TRBV5-1 to TRBJ1-2, with TRBD1 as a possible D gene (5 bases). Trimming took 3 bases from V and 8 from J, leaving 17 bases between them. The CDR3 consists of 14 residues. The germline gives CDR1 SGHRS, CDR2 YFSETQ. The CDR3 DNA is TGCGCCAGCAGCTGGGGGAGCCCCCAGGACGGCTACACCTTC. Residues: CASSWGSPQDGYTF.

The V and J genes are TRBV6-5 and TRBJ1-6; D gene unclear. V was clipped by 7 bases and J by 10 bases, with 14 bases between them. CDR1 and CDR2 from the germline V gene are MNHEY and SVGAGI. The CDR3 extends over 13 amino acids. The CDR3 bases are TGTGCCAGCACCTTCCTCGGGGTCTCACCCCTCCACTTT. It codes for CASTFLGVSPLHF.

This chain links TRBV3-1 (or the pseudogene TRBV3-2) with TRBJ1-3; D gene uncertain. Germline lookup yields CDR1 LGHDT and CDR2 YNNKEL (reference sequence). The CDR3 is made up of 14 amino acids. V lost 5 bases, J lost 0 bases, and 8 bases lay in between. CDR3 nucleotides: TGTGCCAGCAGCTCGTGGAGCTCTGGAAACACCATATATTTT. Translation gives CASSSWSSGNTIYF.